This entry is about one T cell receptor beta chain. Its matching antigen is unknown. This record belongs to a study of T cell responses to AZD1222 COVID-19 vaccine. General study findings and limits: At 160-218 and 743-854, vaccine-associated CD4 TCRs were dominant, and they spanned spike.

The germline V gene has CDR1 ENHRY and CDR2 SYGVKD. The CDR3 contains 15 residues. Trimming pared 8 bases from V and 0 bases from J, leaving 15 bases between. Generated by immunoSEQ multiplex PCR, the TCRdb table keeps only in-frame clones and is missing some. This repertoire shows 150,000 to 200,000 clones, approximately 92% found once; its top ten account for less than 11%. The sequenced sample was peripheral blood, obtained on day 0 of AZD1222 vaccination. The receptor was isolated from an adult in good health. The chain recombines TRBV10-3 with TRBJ2-3, with D perhaps TRBD2 (7 bases). CDR3 nucleotide sequence: TGTGCCATCGGGGCGGGGGCATTTAGCACAGATACGCAGTATTTT. Translating it yields CAIGAGAFSTDTQYF.